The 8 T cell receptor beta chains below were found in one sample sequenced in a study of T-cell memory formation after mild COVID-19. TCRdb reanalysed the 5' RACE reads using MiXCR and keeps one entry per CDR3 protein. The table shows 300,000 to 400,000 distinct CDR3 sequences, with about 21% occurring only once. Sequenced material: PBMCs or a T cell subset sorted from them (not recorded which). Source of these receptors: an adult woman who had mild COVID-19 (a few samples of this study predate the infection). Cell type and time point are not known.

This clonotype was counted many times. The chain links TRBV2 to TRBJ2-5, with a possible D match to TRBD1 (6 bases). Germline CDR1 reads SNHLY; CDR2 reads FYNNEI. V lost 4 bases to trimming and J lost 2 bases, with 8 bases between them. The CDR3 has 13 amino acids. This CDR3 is CASSAGAQETQYF. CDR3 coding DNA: TGTGCCAGCAGTGCAGGGGCTCAAGAGACCCAGTACTTC. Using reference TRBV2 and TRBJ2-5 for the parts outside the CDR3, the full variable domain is EPEVTQTPSHQVTQMGQEVILRCVPISNHLYFYWYRQILGQKVEFLVSFYNNEISEKSEIFDDQFSVERPDGSNFTLKIRSTKLEDSAMYFCASSAGAQETQYFGPGTRLLVL.

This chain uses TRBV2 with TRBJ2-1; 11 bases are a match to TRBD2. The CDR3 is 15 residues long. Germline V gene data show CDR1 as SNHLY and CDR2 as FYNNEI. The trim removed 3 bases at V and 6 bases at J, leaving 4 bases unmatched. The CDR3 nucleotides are TGTGCCAGCAGTGATGTGACTAGCGGGACCAATGAGCAGTTCTTC. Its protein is CASSDVTSGTNEQFF.

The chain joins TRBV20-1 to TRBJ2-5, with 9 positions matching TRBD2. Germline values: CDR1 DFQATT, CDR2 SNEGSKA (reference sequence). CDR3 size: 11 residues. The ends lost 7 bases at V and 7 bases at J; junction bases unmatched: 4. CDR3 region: CSGGTSTTQYF. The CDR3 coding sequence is TGCAGTGGAGGGACTAGCACGACCCAGTACTTC.

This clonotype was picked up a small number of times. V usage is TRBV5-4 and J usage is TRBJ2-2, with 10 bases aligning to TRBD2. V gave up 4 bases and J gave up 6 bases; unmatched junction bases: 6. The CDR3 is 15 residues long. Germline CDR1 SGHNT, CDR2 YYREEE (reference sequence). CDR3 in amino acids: CASSRAGGVAGELFF. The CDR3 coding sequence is TGTGCCAGCAGCCGAGCGGGAGGGGTCGCCGGGGAGCTGTTTTTT.

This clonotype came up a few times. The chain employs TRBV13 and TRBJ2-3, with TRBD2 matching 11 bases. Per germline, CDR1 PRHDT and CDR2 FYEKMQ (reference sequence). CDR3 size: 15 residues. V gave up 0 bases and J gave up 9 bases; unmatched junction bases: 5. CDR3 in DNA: TGTGCCAGCAGCTTAGGGACGACTAGCGGGACCACGCAGTATTTT. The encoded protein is CASSLGTTSGTTQYF. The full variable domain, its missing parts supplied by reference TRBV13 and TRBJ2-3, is AAGVIQSPRHLIKEKRETATLKCYPIPRHDTVYWYQQGPGQDPQFLISFYEKMQSDKGSIPDRFSAQQFSDYHSELNMSSLELGDSALYFCASSLGTTSGTTQYFGPGTRLTVL.

CDR3 nucleotides: TGTGCCAGCAGCTTATGGTCCGGCCAAGGGGGTAATTCACCCCTCCACTTT. Translated, it gives CASSLWSGQGGNSPLHF. The chain recombines TRBV7-6 with TRBJ1-6; possibly TRBD1 for D (6 bases). The CDR3 contains 17 residues. CDR1 is SGHVS and CDR2 is FNYEAQ in the germline V gene. V was cut by 2 bases and J by 6 bases, with 17 bases left in between.

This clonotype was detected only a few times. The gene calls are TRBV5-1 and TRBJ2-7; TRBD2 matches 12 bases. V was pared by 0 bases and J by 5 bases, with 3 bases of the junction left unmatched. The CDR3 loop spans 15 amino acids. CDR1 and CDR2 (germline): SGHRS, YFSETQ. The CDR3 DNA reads TGCGCCAGCAGCTTGGTACTAGCGGGGGGTAACGAGCAGTACTTC. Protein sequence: CASSLVLAGGNEQYF.

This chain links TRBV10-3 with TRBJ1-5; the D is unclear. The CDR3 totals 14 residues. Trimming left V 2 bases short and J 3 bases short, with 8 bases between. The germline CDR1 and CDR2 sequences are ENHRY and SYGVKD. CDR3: CAISEGLNNQPQHF. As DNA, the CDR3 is TGTGCCATCAGTGAGGGGCTTAACAATCAGCCCCAGCATTTT.